Below are 20 T cell receptor beta chains sequenced from a single sample in a study of shared clonotypes between healthy human individuals. The data were produced by immunoSEQ multiplex PCR, yet TCRdb's version contains in-frame clones alone and is incomplete. The sample shows 2,500,000 or so clones, 92% of them seen only once. The sample consisted of naive CD4+ T cells from PBMCs. Subset meaning: CD45RA+ positively selected. The receptors derive from a man younger than 30 in good health. Some clones in this sample may be carry-over from other donors' samples.

V and J are TRBV5-4 and TRBJ2-2, with D uncertain. V was cut by 4 bases and J by 0 bases, with 13 bases left in between. The CDR3 consists of 16 residues. Per germline, CDR1 SGHNT and CDR2 YYREEE (reference sequence). CDR3 nucleotide sequence: TGTGCCAGCAGCGCTTATAGATATTCGAACACCGGGGAGCTGTTTTTT. This translates into CASSAYRYSNTGELFF.

V gene TRBV2 combines with J gene TRBJ1-1; 7 bases map to TRBD1. Germline assignment: CDR1 SNHLY and CDR2 FYNNEI. The CDR3 covers 15 residues. J gave up 0 bases and V 6 bases, and 7 bases lay outside the gene matches. Here the CDR3 reads CASRRAGTVNTEAFF. The CDR3 DNA reads TGTGCCAGCAGGAGGGCCGGGACAGTGAACACTGAAGCTTTCTTT. The variable domain in full, completed from reference TRBV2 and TRBJ1-1, reads EPEVTQTPSHQVTQMGQEVILRCVPISNHLYFYWYRQILGQKVEFLVSFYNNEISEKSEIFDDQFSVERPDGSNFTLKIRSTKLEDSAMYFCASRRAGTVNTEAFFGQGTRLTVV.

This sequence joins TRBV7-3 and TRBJ1-3, with 7 bases that match TRBD1. Germline-derived CDR1 and CDR2 are SGHTA and FQGTGA. V dropped 4 bases and J dropped 2; count of bases not matched to a gene: 2. This CDR3 is built from 14 residues. The CDR3 here is CASSSRGTGNTIYF. The CDR3 bases are TGTGCCAGCAGCTCCAGGGGGACTGGAAACACCATATATTTT.

CDR3 protein: CASSSEPLGTGGKNEQFF. DNA for the CDR3: TGCGCCAGCAGCTCCGAACCCCTAGGGACAGGGGGCAAAAATGAGCAGTTCTTC. The V gene is TRBV5-1, the J gene TRBJ2-1; 12 nucleotides match TRBD1. Trimming removed 3 bases from V and 7 bases from J; junction bases left unmatched: 14. The length of the CDR3 is 18 residues. Looked up from germline, CDR1 is SGHRS and CDR2 is YFSETQ. Supplemented by reference TRBV5-1 and TRBJ2-1, the full variable domain reads KAGVTQTPRYLIKTRGQQVTLSCSPISGHRSVSWYQQTPGQGLQFLFEYFSETQRNKGNFPGRFSGRQFSNSRSEMNVSTLELGDSALYLCASSSEPLGTGGKNEQFFGPGTRLTVL.

V usage is TRBV19 and J usage is TRBJ2-1; the match to TRBD2 covers 7 bases. There are 13 residues in the CDR3. From germline, CDR1 is LNHDA and CDR2 SQIVND (reference sequence). Trimming at V came to 11 bases and at J to 6 bases, leaving 10 bases not matched to a gene. CDR3 amino acids: CAVRRGTGNEQFF. The CDR3 bases are TGTGCCGTTAGGCGGGGGACGGGCAATGAGCAGTTCTTC.

V is TRBV5-4 and J is TRBJ1-5; TRBD1 matches 7 bases. The CDR3 consists of 14 residues. The germline gives CDR1 SGHNT, CDR2 YYREEE (reference sequence). The V segment lost 4 bases and the J segment 8 bases; nucleotides outside the gene matches: 9. The CDR3 sequence is CASSLRGEGKPQHF. CDR3 DNA sequence: TGTGCCAGCAGCCTCAGGGGGGAAGGCAAGCCCCAGCATTTT.

The chain uses TRBV7-2 and TRBJ2-1; 9 bases match TRBD1. Unmatched junction bases numbered 6, after V lost 2 bases and J lost 1 base. The CDR3 is made up of 17 amino acids. The germline V gene encodes CDR1 SGHTA and CDR2 FQGNSA. DNA of the CDR3: TGTGCCAGCAGCTTACGGGACAGGGTAGGGTCCTACAATGAGCAGTTCTTC. As protein: CASSLRDRVGSYNEQFF. Based on the CDR3 plus reference TRBV7-2 and TRBJ2-1, the full variable domain is GAGVSQSPSNKVTEKGKDVELRCDPISGHTALYWYRQSLGQGLEFLIYFQGNSAPDKSGLPSDRFSAERTGGSVSTLTIQRTQQEDSAVYLCASSLRDRVGSYNEQFFGPGTRLTVL.

The rearrangement links TRBV6-1 to TRBJ2-1, with 7 positions matching TRBD2. CDR1 is MNHNS, CDR2 SASEGT, per germline. V dropped 3 bases and J dropped 3; count of bases not matched to a gene: 8. The CDR3 spans 16 residues. The CDR3 sequence: CASSDLNSGNYNEQFF. DNA for the CDR3: TGTGCCAGCAGTGATTTAAACAGCGGGAACTACAATGAGCAGTTCTTC.

This clone was seen a single time. At one boundary the junction diverges from the germline segment, which might be a read error. The chain couples TRBV18 to TRBJ2-5; 9 positions match TRBD2. This CDR3 has 14 residues. Germline V gene sequence: CDR1 KGHSH, CDR2 LQKENI. The CDR3 here is CAGSGLAPQETQYF. CDR3 sequence (DNA): TGTGCCGGCTCAGGACTAGCGCCTCAAGAGACCCAGTACTTC. Full variable domain (missing parts from reference TRBV18 and TRBJ2-5): NAGVMQNPRHLVRRRGQEARLRCSPMKGHSHVYWYRQLPEEGLKFMVYLQKENIIDESGMPKERFSAEFPKEGPSILRIQQVVRGDSAAYFCAGSGLAPQETQYFGPGTRLLVL.

This clone was found once. The chain uses TRBV7-3 and TRBJ2-5, with D hard to call. The CDR3 length is 14 residues. V was cut by 5 bases and J by 1 base, with 11 bases left in between. Germline V gene sequence: CDR1 SGHTA, CDR2 FQGTGA. The CDR3: CASSPQGSQETQYF. DNA for the CDR3: TGTGCCAGCAGCCCCCAAGGCAGCCAAGAGACCCAGTACTTC. Looking up the rest from reference TRBV7-3 and TRBJ2-5 gives the full variable domain: GAGVSQTPSNKVTEKGKYVELRCDPISGHTALYWYRQSLGQGPEFLIYFQGTGAADDSGLPNDRFFAVRPEGSVSTLKIQRTERGDSAVYLCASSPQGSQETQYFGPGTRLLVL.

The chain carries TRBV20-1 and TRBJ2-5; no clear D. Germline CDR1 reads DFQATT; CDR2 reads SNEGSKA (reference sequence). Trimming shortened V by 8 bases and J by 5 bases, and 12 bases separated the two germline ends. The CDR3 sequence is 11 residues long. CDR3 region: CSFGEMETQYF. The DNA for the CDR3 is TGCAGTTTTGGGGAAATGGAGACCCAGTACTTC.

The genes are TRBV19 and TRBJ2-7; D remains ambiguous. The V end lost 3 bases, the J end lost 3 bases, and 15 bases lay between the germline ends. The germline V gene encodes CDR1 LNHDA and CDR2 SQIVND (reference sequence). CDR3 size: 15 residues. The CDR3 is CASSIPESRVYEQYF. The DNA for the CDR3 is TGTGCCAGTAGTATCCCGGAATCTCGAGTCTACGAGCAGTACTTC.

The chain links TRBV4-3 to TRBJ1-5, with D perhaps TRBD1 (5 bases). V was shortened by 3 bases and J by 5 bases, with 14 bases between the two germline ends. Looked up from germline, CDR1 is LGHNA and CDR2 is YSLEER. This CDR3 has 15 amino acids. The CDR3 reads CASSQGPGGYQPQHF. The CDR3 nucleotides read TGCGCCAGCAGCCAGGGCCCTGGGGGGTATCAGCCCCAGCATTTT.

The chain combines TRBV6-4 with TRBJ1-2, with D tentatively TRBD1 (6 bases). V shed 3 bases and J shed 4 bases, with 15 bases lying between them. CDR3 length: 15 residues. CDR1 is MRHNA and CDR2 is SNTAGT in the germline V gene. The CDR3 here is CASSENGQPSYGYTF. CDR3 coding DNA: TGTGCCAGCAGTGAAAACGGACAGCCCTCCTATGGCTACACCTTC.

This clone has a single count. This chain links TRBV15 with TRBJ2-5, with TRBD2 matching 14 bases. Germline V lookup: CDR1 LNHNV, CDR2 YYDKDF (reference sequence). There are 15 residues in the CDR3. V gave up 9 bases and J gave up 4 bases; unmatched junction bases: 7. The CDR3 coding sequence is TGTGCCACGAGGGGGACTAGCGGGAGTGGAGAGACCCAGTACTTC. Amino acid sequence: CATRGTSGSGETQYF.

The chain couples TRBV6-5 to TRBJ2-5; 10 bases are shared with TRBD2. V dropped 7 bases and J dropped 2; count of bases not matched to a gene: 4. Germline values: CDR1 MNHEY, CDR2 SVGAGI. The CDR3 runs 14 residues. The chain's CDR3 is CASKPGLAQETQYF. CDR3 sequence (DNA): TGTGCCAGCAAACCGGGACTAGCGCAAGAGACCCAGTACTTC.

The chain employs TRBV18 and TRBJ1-1; D uncertain. Germline-derived CDR1 and CDR2 are KGHSH and LQKENI. V lost 10 bases, J lost 5 bases, and 14 bases lay in between. CDR3 size: 12 residues. CDR3 nucleotides: TGTGCCACCCTCCGGGGAGGTACTGAAGCTTTCTTT. Residues: CATLRGGTEAFF.

This sequence joins TRBV7-2 and TRBJ1-2; 9 bases line up with TRBD1. V was pared by 5 bases and J by 1 base, with 8 bases of the junction left unmatched. The V gene's germline CDR1 is SGHTA and CDR2 FQGNSA. This CDR3 region has 16 residues. The chain's CDR3 is CASSMRTGVVNYGYTF. The CDR3 DNA sequence: TGTGCCAGCAGCATGAGGACAGGGGTAGTTAACTATGGCTACACCTTC.

The rearrangement joins TRBV9 to TRBJ2-2; the D is unclear. V lost 0 bases, J lost 6 bases, and 9 bases lay in between. CDR1 and CDR2 (germline): SGDLS, YYNGEE. The CDR3 length is 14 residues. CDR3 DNA sequence: TGTGCCAGCAGCGTAGGTTTCCCCTCCGGGGAGCTGTTTTTT. This encodes CASSVGFPSGELFF.

The chain uses TRBV30 and TRBJ2-3; 11 bases fit TRBD1. The CDR3 contains 15 residues. V shed 4 bases and J 4 bases; nucleotides not matched to a gene: 7. The germline CDR1 and CDR2 sequences are GTSNPN and SVGIG (reference sequence). CDR3 sequence reads: CAWTGQGVASDTQYF. The CDR3 DNA sequence: TGTGCCTGGACGGGACAGGGGGTGGCTTCAGATACGCAGTATTTT.